The T cell receptor beta chain under discussion was sequenced for a study of Graves' ophthalmopathy and Graves' hyperthyroidism. The TCR beta CDR3 regions underwent amplification from RNA transcripts. HTBI primers were employed in first-round RT-PCR, then a second-round multiplex PCR followed. TCRdb reprocessed the multiplex PCR reads via MiXCR and lists one record per CDR3 protein. The table lists approximately 640,000 distinct CDR3 sequences, more than 40% of them singletons, with more than 3% in the top ten. Germline CDR1 SQVTM, CDR2 ANQGSEA. V shed 7 bases, J shed 2 bases, and the junction held 8 bases outside the gene matches. The CDR3 is made up of 13 amino acids. None of the included patients had other autoimmune diseases, uncontrolled infections, pregnancy or lactation, as these led to exclusion.

The sequenced sample consisted of peripheral blood. The chain couples TRBV29-1 to TRBJ2-7; 7 bases are shared with TRBD1. The clonotype comes from an adult man with Graves' ophthalmopathy. The CDR3 sequence: CSAATGNAYEQYF. CDR3 sequence (DNA): TGCAGCGCCGCGACAGGGAATGCCTACGAGCAGTACTTC.